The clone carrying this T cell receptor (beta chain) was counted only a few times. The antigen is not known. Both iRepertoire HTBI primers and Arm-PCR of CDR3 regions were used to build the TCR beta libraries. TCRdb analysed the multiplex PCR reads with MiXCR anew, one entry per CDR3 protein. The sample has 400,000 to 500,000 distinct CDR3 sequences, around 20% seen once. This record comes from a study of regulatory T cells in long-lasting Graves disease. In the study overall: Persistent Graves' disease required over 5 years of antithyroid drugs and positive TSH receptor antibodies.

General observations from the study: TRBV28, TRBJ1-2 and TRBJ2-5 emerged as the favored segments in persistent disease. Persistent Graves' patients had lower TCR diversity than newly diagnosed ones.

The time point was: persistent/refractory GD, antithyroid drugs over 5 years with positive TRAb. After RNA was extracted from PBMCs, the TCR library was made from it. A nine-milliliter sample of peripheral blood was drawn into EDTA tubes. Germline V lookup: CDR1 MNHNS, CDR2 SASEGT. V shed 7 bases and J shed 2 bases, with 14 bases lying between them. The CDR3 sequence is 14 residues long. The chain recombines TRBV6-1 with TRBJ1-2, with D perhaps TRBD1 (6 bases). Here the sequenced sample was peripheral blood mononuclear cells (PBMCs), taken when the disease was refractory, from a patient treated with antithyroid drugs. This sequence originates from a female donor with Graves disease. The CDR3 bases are TGTGCCAGCACCCCGGGGGCTGTGAACTATGGCTACACCTTC. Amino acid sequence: CASTPGAVNYGYTF.